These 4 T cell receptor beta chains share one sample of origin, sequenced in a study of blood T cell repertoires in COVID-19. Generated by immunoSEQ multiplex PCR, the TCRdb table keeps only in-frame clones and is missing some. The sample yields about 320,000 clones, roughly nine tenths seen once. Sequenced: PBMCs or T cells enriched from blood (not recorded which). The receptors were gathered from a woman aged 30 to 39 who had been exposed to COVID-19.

The CDR3 DNA is TGTGCCACGAAACAGGGGATGAACACTGAAGCTTTCTTT. It codes for CATKQGMNTEAFF. The gene calls are TRBV19 and TRBJ1-1, with 7 positions matching TRBD1. V dropped 10 bases and J dropped 0; count of bases not matched to a gene: 5. This CDR3 region has 13 residues. The germline CDR1 and CDR2 sequences are LNHDA and SQIVND (reference sequence).

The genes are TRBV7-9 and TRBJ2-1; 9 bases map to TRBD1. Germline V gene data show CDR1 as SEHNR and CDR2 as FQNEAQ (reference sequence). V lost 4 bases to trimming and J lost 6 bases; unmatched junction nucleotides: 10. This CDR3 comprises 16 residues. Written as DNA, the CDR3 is TGTGCCAGCAGCTCCCCCCGGGACAGGGCAAGCAATGAGCAGTTCTTC. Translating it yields CASSSPRDRASNEQFF.

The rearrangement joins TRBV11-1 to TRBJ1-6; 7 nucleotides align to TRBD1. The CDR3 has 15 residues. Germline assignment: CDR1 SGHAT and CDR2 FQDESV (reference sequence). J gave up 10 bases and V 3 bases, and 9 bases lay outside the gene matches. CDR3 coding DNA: TGTGCCAGCAGCTTTAGTGGGACAGCTAGATCACCCCTCCACTTT. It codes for CASSFSGTARSPLHF.

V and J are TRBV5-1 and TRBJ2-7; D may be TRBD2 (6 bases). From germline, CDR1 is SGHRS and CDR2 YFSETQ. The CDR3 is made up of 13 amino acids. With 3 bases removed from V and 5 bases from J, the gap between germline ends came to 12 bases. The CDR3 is CASSSRDRDEQYF. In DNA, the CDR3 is TGCGCCAGCAGCTCGCGGGATCGAGACGAGCAGTACTTC.